This section outlines one T cell receptor (beta chain) sequence together with its context. Its matching antigen is unknown. The method was immunoSEQ multiplex PCR; TCRdb's version includes in-frame clones alone and lacks a portion of them. The table has roughly 23,000 clones, around 72% seen once. After expansion with viral peptide pools in the ViraFEST assay, antigen-specific CD4+ T cells were sequenced. Around day 10 of culture, CD4+ T cells were separated out. IL-2 at approximately 9.7 IU/ml and peptides at roughly 10 ug/ml were added to cultured PBMC, roughly 1.8 million per well. This specimen belongs to a study of vaccination effects on CD4 cells after COVID-19. Study results and limitations: Clones induced by infection and by vaccine showed marked clonal contraction late after vaccination.

The ends lost 6 bases at V and 8 bases at J; junction bases unmatched: 9. The length of the CDR3 is 14 residues. Germline assignment: CDR1 SNHLY and CDR2 FYNNEI. V and J are TRBV2 and TRBJ1-4, with 7 bases identical to TRBD1. The clonotype comes from a human donor who received a COVID-19 vaccine. Specimen: CD4+ T cells from PBMCs cultured with HCoV-229E spike peptides, collected before COVID-19 vaccination. The CDR3 spells CASSGQASREKLFF. DNA for the CDR3: TGTGCCAGCAGCGGACAGGCCTCAAGGGAAAAACTGTTTTTT. The full variable domain, rest sourced from reference TRBV2 and TRBJ1-4, is EPEVTQTPSHQVTQMGQEVILRCVPISNHLYFYWYRQILGQKVEFLVSFYNNEISEKSEIFDDQFSVERPDGSNFTLKIRSTKLEDSAMYFCASSGQASREKLFFGSGTQLSVL.